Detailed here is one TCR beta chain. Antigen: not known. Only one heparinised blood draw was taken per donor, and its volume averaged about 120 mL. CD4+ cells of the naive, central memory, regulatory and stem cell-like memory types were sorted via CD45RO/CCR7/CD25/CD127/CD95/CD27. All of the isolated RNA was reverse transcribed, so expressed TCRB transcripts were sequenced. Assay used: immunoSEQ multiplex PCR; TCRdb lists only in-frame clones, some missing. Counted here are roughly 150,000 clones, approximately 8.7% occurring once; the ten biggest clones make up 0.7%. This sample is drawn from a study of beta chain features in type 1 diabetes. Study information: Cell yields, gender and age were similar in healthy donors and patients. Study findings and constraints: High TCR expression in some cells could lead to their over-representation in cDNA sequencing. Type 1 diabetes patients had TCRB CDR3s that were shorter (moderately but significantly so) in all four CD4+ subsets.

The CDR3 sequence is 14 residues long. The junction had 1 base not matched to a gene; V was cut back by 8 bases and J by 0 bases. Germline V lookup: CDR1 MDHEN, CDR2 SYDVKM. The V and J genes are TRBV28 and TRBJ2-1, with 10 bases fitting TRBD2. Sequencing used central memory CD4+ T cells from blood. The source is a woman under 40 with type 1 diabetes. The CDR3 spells CASLAGGSYNEQFF. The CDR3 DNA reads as TGTGCCAGCTTAGCGGGGGGCTCCTACAATGAGCAGTTCTTC.